These 9 T cell receptor beta chains were all obtained from the same sample, sequenced in a study of blood T cell repertoires in COVID-19. Profiled with immunoSEQ multiplex PCR; TCRdb holds only in-frame clones, not every one. Among 40,000 to 55,000 clones listed, about four fifths were seen once. Sequencing used peripheral blood. The receptors were gathered from a human donor in a cohort sampled during active COVID-19.

V gene TRBV2 combines with J gene TRBJ1-4; TRBD1 aligns across 7 bases. Germline CDR1 is SNHLY and CDR2 is FYNNEI. J was trimmed by 7 bases and V by 6 bases; bases with no gene match: 17. This CDR3 comprises 17 residues. CDR3 sequence (DNA): TGTGCCAGCAGCCGAGACCGCCCCGGGACAGAGAGTGAAAAACTGTTTTTT. Protein: CASSRDRPGTESEKLFF.

V is TRBV7-2 and J is TRBJ2-3; 8 nucleotides align to TRBD2. CDR3 length: 16 amino acids. From germline, CDR1 is SGHTA and CDR2 FQGNSA. Trimming removed 2 bases from V and 1 base from J; junction bases left unmatched: 5. The CDR3 loop reads CASSLYPAGGTDTQYF. In DNA form, the CDR3 reads TGTGCCAGCAGCTTATATCCAGCGGGGGGCACAGATACGCAGTATTTT.

The chain recombines TRBV12-5 with TRBJ1-1, with D maybe TRBD1 (6 bases). CDR1 is LGHNT, CDR2 FRNRAP, per germline. V was clipped by 5 bases and J by 1 base, with 17 bases between them. This CDR3 has 16 amino acids. The CDR3 bases are TGTGCTAGTGGTCAAACCGGGACAAAGGAGAACACTGAAGCTTTCTTT. Translation gives CASGQTGTKENTEAFF.

This clone has a single count. This CDR3 is CAWSVGGLNTIYF. DNA for the CDR3: TGTGCCTGGAGTGTTGGAGGGCTCAACACCATATATTTT. The chain uses TRBV30 and TRBJ1-3; D not resolved. The CDR3 is 13 amino acids. Per the germline V gene, CDR1 is GTSNPN and CDR2 is SVGIG (reference sequence). The V and J ends lost 0 bases and 7 bases respectively, with 10 bases between them.

The rearrangement joins TRBV11-2 to TRBJ2-3; the D gene is possibly TRBD1 (6 bases). Germline V lookup: CDR1 SGHAT, CDR2 FQNNGV. Trimming pared 1 base from V and 2 bases from J, leaving 7 bases between. CDR3 length equals 14 residues. CDR3 bases: TGTGCCAGCAGCTTAGTGGGGGCCACAGATACGCAGTATTTT. This translates into CASSLVGATDTQYF. Using reference TRBV11-2 and TRBJ2-3 for the parts outside the CDR3, the full variable domain is EAGVAQSPRYKIIEKRQSVAFWCNPISGHATLYWYQQILGQGPKLLIQFQNNGVVDDSQLPKDRFSAERLKGVDSTLKIQPAKLEDSAVYLCASSLVGATDTQYFGPGTRLTVL.

The V and J genes are TRBV28 and TRBJ1-2; D ambiguous. There are 13 residues in the CDR3. Trimming took off 4 bases at V and 5 bases at J, with 11 bases between the two ends. Per germline, CDR1 MDHEN and CDR2 SYDVKM. The CDR3 is CASSSPSSYGYTF. The DNA for the CDR3 is TGTGCCAGCAGTTCCCCTTCCTCTTATGGCTACACCTTC.

The rearrangement joins TRBV11-2 to TRBJ2-5; the D is unclear. Between the trimmed V and J ends, which lost 0 bases and 3 bases, there was a span of 11 bases. CDR1 and CDR2 (germline): SGHAT, FQNNGV. This CDR3 is built from 15 residues. CDR3 DNA: TGTGCCAGCAGCTTAGACTCCCCGGAGAAAGAGACCCAGTACTTC. Translation: CASSLDSPEKETQYF.

The rearrangement joins TRBV3-1 (or the pseudogene TRBV3-2) to TRBJ1-1; the match to TRBD1 covers 9 bases. The V and J ends lost 3 bases and 5 bases, in that order; junction bases with no gene match: 4. Germline assignment: CDR1 LGHDT and CDR2 YNNKEL (reference sequence). The CDR3 totals 14 residues. CDR3 in amino acids: CASSHLQGATEAFF. CDR3 bases: TGTGCCAGCAGCCACTTACAGGGGGCGACTGAAGCTTTCTTT.

This clone turned up a few times. Sequence at one end of the junction differs from germline and may be a read error. The gene calls are TRBV7-7 and TRBJ2-3, with 9 bases aligning to TRBD2. Germline assignment: CDR1 SSHAT and CDR2 FNYEAQ (reference sequence). The CDR3 spans 16 residues. This CDR3 is CASSLGRGGVTDTQYF. CDR3 coding DNA: TGTGCTAGCAGCTTAGGGCGGGGGGGCGTCACAGATACGCAGTATTTT.